This record covers a single T cell receptor beta chain. Its cognate antigen is unknown. This sample was included in a study of T cells in localized non-small cell lung cancer. Study results and caveats: Highest T cell clonality was seen in uninvolved adjacent lung, surpassing that measured in tumor. Tumor samples were not multi-region, leaving intratumor heterogeneity unexcluded.

Sequenced by immunoSEQ multiplex PCR; TCRdb stores in-frame clones only, minus some. The sample yields about 70,000 clones, 70% to 90% seen once. The TCR originated in a male donor aged 60 or over with stage III squamous cell lung carcinoma. Sequenced material: peripheral blood, taken before any cancer treatment.

CDR3 sequence: CASSLGGLTDTQYF. The CDR3 region has the DNA TGTGCCAGCAGCTTAGGCGGTCTCACAGATACGCAGTATTTT. This chain uses TRBV11-2 with TRBJ2-3, with D hard to call. This CDR3 is built from 14 residues. The V end lost 1 base, the J end lost 2 bases, and 7 bases lay between the germline ends. The germline V gene has CDR1 SGHAT and CDR2 FQNNGV.